What follows are 9 T cell receptor beta chains derived from one specimen sequenced in a study of metastatic and nonmetastatic thyroid tumors. From the PCR reads, TCRdb re-called clones with MiXCR. The table has about 20,000 clones, around 30% seen once. No patient had received any treatment before thyroid surgery. The source material was tumor tissue. These TCRs come from a female donor with papillary thyroid cancer or a benign thyroid nodule (not recorded which). Some clones in this sample may be carry-over from other donors' samples.

In this sample, this clone turned up many times. This chain uses TRBV5-1 with TRBJ1-2; no clear D. CDR3 size: 15 residues. Germline loops: CDR1 SGHRS, CDR2 YFSETQ. Trimming took 1 base from V and 5 from J, leaving 15 bases between them. CDR3 nucleotides: TGCGCCAGCAGCTTGACAACCCGTAATGTTTATGGCTACACCTTC. The encoded protein is CASSLTTRNVYGYTF.

This clone turned up a few times. The chain carries TRBV5-1 and TRBJ1-2; D perhaps matches TRBD1 (5 bases). Per germline, CDR1 SGHRS and CDR2 YFSETQ. CDR3 length: 12 residues. Trimming shortened V by 4 bases and J by 7 bases, and 11 bases separated the two germline ends. CDR3 in DNA: TGCGCCAGCAGCGCAGGGAGATTTGGCTACACCTTC. Its translation: CASSAGRFGYTF.

The V call is TRBV2, the J call TRBJ1-2; D remains unclear. Germline V lookup: CDR1 SNHLY, CDR2 FYNNEI. This CDR3 is built from 11 residues. V lost 7 bases to trimming and J lost 9 bases, with 12 bases between them. DNA of the CDR3: TGTGCCAGCACTCAGGCGGAATGCTACACCTTC. It specifies CASTQAECYTF.

This clone was counted many times. This chain links TRBV19 with TRBJ1-5, with D possibly being TRBD1 (5 bases). Germline V gene data show CDR1 as LNHDA and CDR2 as SQIVND (reference sequence). Trimming shortened V by 6 bases and J by 4 bases, and 16 bases separated the two germline ends. The CDR3 spans 15 residues. This CDR3 is CASSGHPKGNQPQHF. The CDR3 DNA is TGTGCCAGTAGCGGACACCCGAAAGGAAATCAGCCCCAGCATTTT.

Comments on this clone: Germline is not matched at one junction end, which may reflect a read error. The chain combines TRBV20-1 with TRBJ1-5, with D perhaps matching TRBD1 (5 bases). This CDR3 contains 14 residues. Per the germline V gene, CDR1 is DFQATT and CDR2 is SNEGSKA (reference sequence). CDR3 amino acids: CSASGDGGNQPHHF. The CDR3 DNA sequence: TGCAGTGCTAGTGGGGACGGTGGCAATCAGCCCCATCATTTT.

This clone has only a few counts. V and J are TRBV7-3 and TRBJ2-1, with unresolved D. This CDR3 contains 12 residues. The V gene's germline CDR1 is SGHTA and CDR2 FQGTGA. V lost 2 bases and J lost 6, with 5 bases in between. The DNA of the CDR3 is TGTGCCAGCAGCTTAGTGGGCAATGAGCAGTTCTTC. It is translated as CASSLVGNEQFF.

This clone has ten or more counts. V is TRBV7-2 and J is TRBJ1-1; D call uncertain. Germline V lookup: CDR1 SGHTA, CDR2 FQGNSA. This CDR3 comprises 12 residues. V lost 2 bases and J 1 base, leaving 2 bases between the germline ends. CDR3 protein: CASSLTNTEAFF. The DNA of the CDR3 is TGTGCCAGCAGCTTAACGAACACTGAAGCTTTCTTT. Together with reference TRBV7-2 and TRBJ1-1, the CDR3 gives the full variable domain: GAGVSQSPSNKVTEKGKDVELRCDPISGHTALYWYRQSLGQGLEFLIYFQGNSAPDKSGLPSDRFSAERTGGSVSTLTIQRTQQEDSAVYLCASSLTNTEAFFGQGTRLTVV.

V and J are TRBV7-2 and TRBJ1-1; maybe TRBD1 (5 bases). The V end was cut by 3 bases, the J end by 6 bases, with 14 bases between. CDR1 is SGHTA, CDR2 FQGNSA, per germline. The CDR3 sequence is 14 residues long. The CDR3 region has the DNA TGTGCCAGCAGCTTTTTAATGGGAGGGGCTGAAGCTTTCTTT. Its protein product is CASSFLMGGAEAFF.

The sample holds many counts of this clone. The chain is built from TRBV20-1 and TRBJ1-2, with TRBD1 as a possible D gene (6 bases). V was shortened by 1 base and J by 0 bases, with 15 bases between the two germline ends. This CDR3 contains 16 residues. Germline V gives CDR1 DFQATT, CDR2 SNEGSKA (reference sequence). The DNA of the CDR3 is TGCAGTGCTAGAGTCGGTGGACAGTGGGCTAACTATGGCTACACCTTC. Its translation: CSARVGGQWANYGYTF.